Below, one TCR beta chain is given with its context. This clone turned up a few times. Its antigen is still unknown. No quality values exist for individual bases; no much larger clone is one base distant. These data are taken from a study of blood T cell repertoires in COVID-19 (dated by TCRdb to the early 2020s). Concerning the study at large: Samples covering the acute and convalescent phases of COVID-19 were provided by collaborators in the United States, Italy and Spain. Sample metadata almost always included a de-identified subject ID, COVID-19 status, age in years and sex. The repertoires were made available in a free public database intended to serve as a resource for research on the immune response to SARS-CoV-2. The samples were drawn from the first 160 participants of the ongoing ImmuneRACE study and from over 950 subjects provided by 6 global collaborators. Where available, HLA class I and class II types were taken from metadata supplied by the sample provider and were not determined by assay-based typing. The material from the prospective study consisted of cDNA or gDNA derived from T cells, B-cell-depleted T cells, or PBMCs. The dataset comprised deeply sampled blood TCRbeta repertoires from subjects exposed to, actively infected with, or recovered from COVID-19. What the work shows at the level of the full study, not this receptor alone: How much clinical and demographic metadata was included differed by source and by participant, and the metadata was provided uncurated.

One collaborating source in Seattle enrolled patients while the patients were actively infected and followed the patients over time throughout the course of disease. The collaborating institutions used their own protocols to collect whole blood in K2EDTA tubes. For TCRbeta analysis, collaborators shipped samples in one of three forms: frozen whole blood, isolated PBMCs, or DNA extracted from either of those sample types. TCRbeta CDR3 regions were amplified from genomic DNA using the immunoSEQ Assay, a bias-controlled multiplex PCR. Regarding the original processing steps: The number of nucleated cells in each sample was estimated from the amplification of reference gene primers within the assay. Sequence reads were collapsed and filtered to measure the absolute abundance of every unique TCRbeta CDR3 rearrangement. For each sample, productive Simpson clonality was calculated as the square root of Simpson's diversity index over productive rearrangements. This immuneACCESS table, as held by TCRdb, lists in-frame sequences with V and J called but not all clones. Of the missing ones, under half trace to an unresolved V gene in checked studies; the others have no known cause. V and J calls and clone size are as listed in that table; D and trimming were resolved from the DNA. The sample table holds 350,000 or so clones, of which 87% were seen once. The top ten clonotypes cover about 10% of the sample.

CDR1 and CDR2 (MNHEY, SVGAGI) derive from the germline V gene. Trimming takes 6 bases from V and 5 bases from J, and the germline ends sit 16 bases apart. The cysteine opens and the phenylalanine closes a CDR3 of 15 amino acids. Here the CDR3 DNA is all that survives: 45 bases in frame from base 1. The sample taken for sequencing was peripheral blood. The chain uses TRBV6-5 and TRBJ1-4; TRBD1 is a weak D gene call, 6 bases matching. The receptor was derived from a woman aged 25 to 39 with COVID-19, enrolled during active disease. The CDR3 protein: CASRAQGRGNEKLFF. The DNA sequence reads TGTGCCAGCAGGGCGCAGGGCAGGGGAAATGAAAAACTGTTTTTT.